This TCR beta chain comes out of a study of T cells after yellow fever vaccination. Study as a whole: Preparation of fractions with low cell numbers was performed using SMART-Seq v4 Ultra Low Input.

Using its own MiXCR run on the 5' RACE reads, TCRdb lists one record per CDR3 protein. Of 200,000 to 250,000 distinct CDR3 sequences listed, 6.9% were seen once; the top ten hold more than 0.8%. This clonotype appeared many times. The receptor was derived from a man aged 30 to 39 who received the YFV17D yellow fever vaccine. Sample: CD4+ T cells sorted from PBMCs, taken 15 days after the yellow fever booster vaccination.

The CDR3 coding sequence is TGCGCCAGCAGCCGATGGGATAGGGGGGAGACCCAGTACTTC. Protein: CASSRWDRGETQYF. This chain joins TRBV5-1 and TRBJ2-5; maybe TRBD1 (6 bases). Germline loops: CDR1 SGHRS, CDR2 YFSETQ. V lost 4 bases to trimming and J lost 5 bases, with 15 bases between them. This CDR3 region has 14 residues.